This T cell receptor (beta chain) was identified in a study of shared clonotypes between healthy human individuals. The assay was immunoSEQ multiplex PCR, and TCRdb's table has in-frame clones only and misses some. The sample has around 450,000 clones, around 79% seen once. All participating donors were Caucasian adults from Nashville, Tennessee. Extraction of genomic DNA in unsorted samples used approximately 96 million PBMCs. The CDR3 has 15 residues. Germline assignment: CDR1 SGHRS and CDR2 YFSETQ. The V and J ends lost 3 bases and 0 bases respectively, with 10 bases between them. This receptor was identified in a middle-aged woman in good health. Some clones in this sample may be carry-over from other donors' samples. Sequencing was performed on PBMCs. The rearrangement joins TRBV5-1 to TRBJ2-1; no clear D. CDR3 sequence reads: CASSSDVSSYNEQFF. CDR3 nucleotides: TGCGCCAGCAGCTCCGATGTCAGCTCCTACAATGAGCAGTTCTTC.